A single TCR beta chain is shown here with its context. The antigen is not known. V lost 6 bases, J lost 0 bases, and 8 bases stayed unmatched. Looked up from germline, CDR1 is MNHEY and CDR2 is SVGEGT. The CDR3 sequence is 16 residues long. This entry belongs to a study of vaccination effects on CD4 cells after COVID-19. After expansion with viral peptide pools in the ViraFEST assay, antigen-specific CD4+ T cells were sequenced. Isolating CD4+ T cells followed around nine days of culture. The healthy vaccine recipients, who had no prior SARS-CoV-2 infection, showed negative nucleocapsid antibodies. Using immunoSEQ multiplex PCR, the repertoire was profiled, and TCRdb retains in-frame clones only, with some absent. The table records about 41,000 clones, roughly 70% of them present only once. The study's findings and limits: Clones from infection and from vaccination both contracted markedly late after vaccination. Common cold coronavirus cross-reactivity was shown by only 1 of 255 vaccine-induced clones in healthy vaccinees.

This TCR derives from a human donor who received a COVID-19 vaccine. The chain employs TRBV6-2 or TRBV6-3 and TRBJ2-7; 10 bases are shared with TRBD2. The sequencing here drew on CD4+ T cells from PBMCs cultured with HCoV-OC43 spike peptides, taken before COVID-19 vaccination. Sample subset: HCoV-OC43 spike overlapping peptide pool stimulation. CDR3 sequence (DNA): TGTGCCAGCAGCCCGGGGACTAGCGTAATCTCCTACGAGCAGTACTTC. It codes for CASSPGTSVISYEQYF.